The 9 T cell receptor beta chains below come from one sample, sequenced in a study of cytomegalovirus exposure and HLA in healthy donors. Use of 60 Vbeta and 13 Jbeta primers characterized the PCR. The protocol was immunoSEQ multiplex PCR, while the TCRdb copy is restricted to in-frame clones and leaves out a portion. The table shows around 90,000 clones, with 86% occurring only once. Sequences were obtained from PBMCs. The receptors come from a man under 40 in good health and CMV-seropositive.

This clone showed up just once. The chain is built from TRBV5-4 and TRBJ2-2, with TRBD1 as a possible D gene (6 bases). The CDR3 length is 16 residues. Trimming cost V 0 bases and J 4 bases, with 13 bases left between them. CDR1 and CDR2 from the germline V gene are SGHNT and YYREEE (reference sequence). This CDR3 is CASSLEFGTTTGELFF. DNA of the CDR3: TGTGCCAGCAGCTTGGAATTCGGGACAACCACCGGGGAGCTGTTTTTT.

This chain connects TRBV5-1 to TRBJ2-1; 9 positions match TRBD1. Germline V gene data show CDR1 as SGHRS and CDR2 as YFSETQ. V was clipped by 4 bases and J by 5 bases; unmatched bases: 10. The CDR3 has 16 amino acids. CDR3 region: CASSRGWGQGNNEQFF. CDR3 coding DNA: TGCGCCAGCAGCAGGGGGTGGGGACAGGGCAACAATGAGCAGTTCTTC.

CDR3 protein: CASSLAQDRPGREQFF. The CDR3 nucleotides read TGCGCCAGCAGCTTGGCCCAGGACAGGCCGGGACGGGAGCAGTTCTTC. The chain employs TRBV5-1 and TRBJ2-1; 7 nucleotides agree with TRBD1. Germline V CDR1 and CDR2: SGHRS, YFSETQ. After removal of 0 bases from V and 10 bases from J, the junction contained 13 bases not matched to a gene. The CDR3 sequence is 16 residues long. Looking up the rest from reference TRBV5-1 and TRBJ2-1 gives the full variable domain: KAGVTQTPRYLIKTRGQQVTLSCSPISGHRSVSWYQQTPGQGLQFLFEYFSETQRNKGNFPGRFSGRQFSNSRSEMNVSTLELGDSALYLCASSLAQDRPGREQFFGPGTRLTVL.

The rearrangement joins TRBV2 to TRBJ1-3, with no clear D. The V gene lost 3 bases and the J gene lost 5 bases, with 5 bases spanning the gap. CDR3 size: 12 residues. Germline values: CDR1 SNHLY, CDR2 FYNNEI. The CDR3 sequence is CASSDGRNTIYF. CDR3 DNA: TGTGCCAGCAGTGACGGGAGAAACACCATATATTTT.

The CDR3 spells CASSLWDYTGELFF. The CDR3 DNA follows: TGTGCCAGCAGCTTATGGGACTACACCGGGGAGCTGTTTTTT. The V and J genes are TRBV7-8 and TRBJ2-2; the D gene is possibly TRBD2 (6 bases). This CDR3 region has 14 residues. CDR1 SGHVS and CDR2 FQNEAQ come from the germline V gene. Trimming took off 2 bases at V and 3 bases at J, with 7 bases between the two ends.

The chain joins TRBV27 to TRBJ2-3; possible D gene TRBD1, 6 bases. With 3 bases removed from V and 1 base from J, the gap between germline ends came to 17 bases. This CDR3 has 17 amino acids. In germline, CDR1 is MNHEY, CDR2 SMNVEV (reference sequence). CDR3 residues: CASSFPGLGAGTDTQYF. The CDR3 DNA follows: TGTGCCAGCAGTTTCCCCGGGCTGGGGGCCGGCACAGATACGCAGTATTTT.

The chain employs TRBV7-8 and TRBJ2-5; D perhaps matches TRBD2 (5 bases). Between the trimmed V and J ends, which lost 1 base and 5 bases, there was a span of 23 bases. CDR1 is SGHVS, CDR2 FQNEAQ, per germline. The CDR3 has 18 amino acids. The DNA for the CDR3 is TGTGCCAGCAGCTTAGAGCGTCCTCGACTGCCCGAGGGTGAGACCCAGTACTTC. Translation: CASSLERPRLPEGETQYF.

The chain couples TRBV28 to TRBJ1-5; D may be TRBD1 (5 bases). Germline V CDR1 and CDR2: MDHEN, SYDVKM. Trimming removed 3 bases from V and 4 bases from J, with 16 bases in between. CDR3 length: 16 residues. The CDR3 nucleotides read TGTGCCAGCAGTTTCCCCCGGGGGATGGGAAATCAGCCCCAGCATTTT. The encoded protein is CASSFPRGMGNQPQHF.

V usage is TRBV28 and J usage is TRBJ1-1, with TRBD1 as a possible D gene (5 bases). The germline V gene has CDR1 MDHEN and CDR2 SYDVKM. Deletions cut 7 bases from V and 4 bases from J, with 16 bases between. There are 14 residues in the CDR3. The CDR3 nucleotides are TGTGCCAGCACGATCCCGCAGGGAGGCACTGAAGCTTTCTTT. Translating gives CASTIPQGGTEAFF.